One sample yielded the 26 T cell receptor beta chains listed below, sequenced in a study of blood T cell repertoires in COVID-19. Only in-frame clones appear in the TCRdb table, and some are missing; sequencing was by immunoSEQ multiplex PCR. The table lists around 200,000 clones, around 85% of them singletons. Source material: peripheral blood. Receptors originate from a man in his 70s with active or convalescent COVID-19.

The chain employs TRBV7-2 and TRBJ1-2, with 10 bases lining up with TRBD1. Per germline, CDR1 SGHTA and CDR2 FQGNSA. This CDR3 spans 15 amino acids. V shed 5 bases and J 6 bases; nucleotides not matched to a gene: 9. In nucleotides, the CDR3 is TGTGCCAGCAGCAGGGGACAGGGGCCCCTCGATGGCTACACCTTC. Encoded protein: CASSRGQGPLDGYTF.

This chain links TRBV19 with TRBJ1-1; D uncertain. The V end was cut by 9 bases, the J end by 1 base, with 15 bases between. CDR1 is LNHDA, CDR2 SQIVND, per germline (reference sequence). The CDR3 is made up of 14 amino acids. The CDR3 DNA reads as TGTGCCAGCTACCTTCGCGGAAAGAACACTGAAGCTTTCTTT. Protein product: CASYLRGKNTEAFF.

This chain uses TRBV28 with TRBJ2-7, with a tentative D call TRBD1 (6 bases). This CDR3 contains 14 residues. CDR1 is MDHEN and CDR2 is SYDVKM in the germline V gene. The V end was cut by 4 bases, the J end by 3 bases, with 13 bases between. The DNA of the CDR3 is TGTGCCAGCAGTTCCAGGGGTGGTGACTACGAGCAGTACTTC. Residues: CASSSRGGDYEQYF. The full variable domain, completed using reference TRBV28 and TRBJ2-7, is DVKVTQSSRYLVKRTGEKVFLECVQDMDHENMFWYRQDPGLGLRLIYFSYDVKMKEKGDIPEGYSVSREKKERFSLILESASTNQTSMYLCASSSRGGDYEQYFGPGTRLTVT.

The chain links TRBV18 to TRBJ1-5; 9 bases map to TRBD1. This CDR3 has 14 amino acids. The germline V gene encodes CDR1 KGHSH and CDR2 LQKENI. Trimming removed 4 bases from V and 7 bases from J; junction bases left unmatched: 5. CDR3 nucleotides: TGTGCCAGCTCACTCGGACAGGGGAGCCAGCCCCAGCATTTT. Translation gives CASSLGQGSQPQHF.

The gene calls are TRBV30 and TRBJ1-2; 8 bases line up with TRBD1. This CDR3 is built from 13 residues. Germline V gives CDR1 GTSNPN, CDR2 SVGIG (reference sequence). With 2 bases clipped from V and 8 bases from J, the junction kept 7 bases outside the gene matches. DNA of the CDR3: TGTGCCTGGAGTAGGTTCAGGGGGCCCGGCTACACCTTC. It is translated as CAWSRFRGPGYTF. Full variable domain (rest looked up from reference TRBV30 and TRBJ1-2): SQTIHQWPATLVQPVGSPLSLECTVEGTSNPNLYWYRQAAGRGLQLLFYSVGIGQISSEVPQNLSASRPQDRQFILSSKKLLLSDSGFYLCAWSRFRGPGYTFGSGTRLTVV.

V is TRBV4-1 and J is TRBJ1-1, with D uncertain. This CDR3 is built from 14 residues. In germline, CDR1 is MGHRA, CDR2 YSYEKL. V shed 1 base and J shed 0 bases, with 6 bases lying between them. CDR3 in amino acids: CASSQAPVNTEAFF. The CDR3 DNA sequence: TGCGCCAGCAGCCAAGCCCCGGTGAACACTGAAGCTTTCTTT.

The CDR3 nucleotides read TGTGCCAGCAACCCACCGAGAGCAGGGTCTGACGAGCAGTACTTC. This sequence encodes CASNPPRAGSDEQYF. This chain uses TRBV7-9 with TRBJ2-7; perhaps TRBD1 as D (5 bases). In germline, CDR1 is SEHNR, CDR2 FQNEAQ (reference sequence). Trimming took off 7 bases at V and 5 bases at J, with 21 bases between the two ends. CDR3 length: 15 residues.

CDR3 nucleotide sequence: TGTGCCAGCAGTTACTCCTATGCAGGGGGCTATGGCTACACCTTC. This encodes CASSYSYAGGYGYTF. J is TRBJ1-2 and V is TRBV6-6, with 7 bases lining up with TRBD1. Per germline, CDR1 MNHNY and CDR2 SVGAGI (reference sequence). V shed 0 bases, J shed 4 bases, and the junction held 5 bases outside the gene matches. The CDR3 is 15 amino acids.

This clone was seen once. The V call is TRBV6-2 or TRBV6-3, the J call TRBJ2-7; 7 bases match TRBD2. The junction had 7 bases not matched to a gene; V was cut back by 0 bases and J by 2 bases. CDR3 length: 16 amino acids. Germline V gene data show CDR1 as MNHEY and CDR2 as SVGEGT. Here the CDR3 DNA reads TGTGCCAGCAGTTACTCTCTAGCGGCGATTACCTACGAGCAGTACTTC. This translates into CASSYSLAAITYEQYF.

This rearrangement joins TRBV5-1 to TRBJ1-1, with 8 nucleotides matching TRBD1. Per germline, CDR1 SGHRS and CDR2 YFSETQ. V lost 0 bases and J lost 1; bases outside the gene matches: 2. This CDR3 comprises 15 residues. CDR3 residues: CASSLGQGWNTEAFF. CDR3 in DNA: TGCGCCAGCAGCTTGGGACAGGGGTGGAACACTGAAGCTTTCTTT.

The V gene is TRBV11-2, the J gene TRBJ2-7, with 8 bases lining up with TRBD2. Germline lookup yields CDR1 SGHAT and CDR2 FQNNGV. J was trimmed by 4 bases and V by 2 bases; bases with no gene match: 7. The CDR3 runs to 15 residues. In DNA, the CDR3 is TGTGCCAGCAGCTTAAGGAGCGGGAGTATTTACGAGCAGTACTTC. This codes for CASSLRSGSIYEQYF.

The rearrangement uses TRBV4-1 and TRBJ2-1; 8 bases are shared with TRBD1. V gave up 4 bases and J gave up 0 bases; unmatched junction bases: 8. This CDR3 has 17 residues. CDR1 and CDR2 from the germline V gene are MGHRA and YSYEKL. CDR3 sequence reads: CASSLRRTGSSYNEQFF. The CDR3 nucleotides read TGCGCCAGCAGCCTAAGACGGACAGGGAGCTCCTACAATGAGCAGTTCTTC.

The CDR3 DNA follows: TGTGCCAGCAGGGGCCCGAGCTCCTATAATTCACCCCTCCACTTT. Protein sequence: CASRGPSSYNSPLHF. The V call is TRBV2, the J call TRBJ1-6, with no clear D. CDR1 and CDR2 from the germline V gene are SNHLY and FYNNEI. Trimming left V 6 bases short and J 0 bases short, with 9 bases between. The CDR3 is 15 amino acids.

The chain uses TRBV7-6 and TRBJ2-2, with 10 bases that match TRBD1. Germline V gene sequence: CDR1 SGHVS, CDR2 FNYEAQ. V was pared by 4 bases and J by 0 bases, with 5 bases of the junction left unmatched. This CDR3 is 17 amino acids long. The CDR3 sequence: CASSSPGQGTNTGELFF. The CDR3 region has the DNA TGTGCCAGCAGCTCGCCGGGACAGGGGACGAACACCGGGGAGCTGTTTTTT.

V usage is TRBV6-6 and J usage is TRBJ2-1; 11 bases fit TRBD2. With 7 bases clipped from V and 7 bases from J, the junction kept 12 bases outside the gene matches. The CDR3 length is 16 residues. CDR1 and CDR2 from the germline V gene are MNHNY and SVGAGI (reference sequence). The DNA of the CDR3 is TGTGCCAGCATCCCAGCTGGGACTAGCGGCATTAATGAGCAGTTCTTC. Translated: CASIPAGTSGINEQFF.

The CDR3 sequence is CASSLGPGGGEKLFF. The CDR3 region has the DNA TGTGCCAGCAGCTTGGGGCCAGGGGGCGGCGAAAAACTGTTTTTT. J is TRBJ1-4 and V is TRBV7-2, with 8 bases that match TRBD1. The CDR3 length is 15 residues. The trim removed 3 bases at V and 8 bases at J, leaving 8 bases unmatched. CDR1 is SGHTA, CDR2 FQGNSA, per germline.

The chain links TRBV19 to TRBJ1-2, with D uncertain. The germline V and J ends were trimmed by 3 bases and 8 bases, with 19 bases remaining between them. Germline values: CDR1 LNHDA, CDR2 SQIVND (reference sequence). The CDR3 loop spans 15 amino acids. CDR3 bases: TGTGCCAGTAGTATGCATCGTCCGGAGGTGAAGGGCTACACCTTC. Translation gives CASSMHRPEVKGYTF.

This clone was observed a single time. The V call is TRBV7-2, the J call TRBJ1-6, with a weak D call TRBD1 (6 bases). The V and J ends lost 0 bases and 14 bases respectively, with 14 bases between them. CDR1 and CDR2 (germline): SGHTA, FQGNSA. CDR3 length: 14 residues. CDR3 nucleotides: TGTGCCAGCAGCTTAGCGCTTCAGGGACAAGCCCTCCACTTT. Translation: CASSLALQGQALHF.

The V call is TRBV7-9, the J call TRBJ2-7, with D possibly TRBD1 on 6 matching bases. The CDR3 extends over 14 amino acids. CDR1 is SEHNR, CDR2 FQNEAQ, per germline (reference sequence). Trimming pared 3 bases from V and 1 base from J, leaving 10 bases between. CDR3 nucleotide sequence: TGTGCCAGCAGCTTCCAGGGGTATTCCTACGAGCAGTACTTC. Translation: CASSFQGYSYEQYF.

This clone was counted a few times. The V gene is TRBV5-4, the J gene TRBJ2-1; D uncertain. The CDR3 extends over 16 amino acids. The germline CDR1 and CDR2 sequences are SGHNT and YYREEE (reference sequence). Trimming pared 4 bases from V and 0 bases from J, leaving 14 bases between. CDR3 bases: TGTGCCAGCAGCCCTAGGTTTTCGAGCTCCTACAATGAGCAGTTCTTC. Translation: CASSPRFSSSYNEQFF.

The V and J genes are TRBV19 and TRBJ2-7, with TRBD2 matching 13 bases. The J segment lost 0 bases and the V segment lost 6 bases, leaving 2 bases of the junction unmatched. CDR1 is LNHDA, CDR2 SQIVND, per germline (reference sequence). The CDR3 is 15 amino acids. The CDR3 sequence is CASRGLAGSSYEQYF. The CDR3 DNA reads TGTGCCAGTAGGGGACTAGCGGGGAGCTCCTACGAGCAGTACTTC.

This clone appeared a few times. The genes are TRBV28 and TRBJ2-1; D possibly corresponds to TRBD2 (5 bases). Germline V gene lookup returns CDR1 MDHEN and CDR2 SYDVKM. Trimming removed 4 bases from V and 1 base from J, with 14 bases in between. CDR3 size: 16 residues. The CDR3, as DNA: TGTGCCAGCAGTTCAACCTCGGGAATTTCCTACAATGAGCAGTTCTTC. Residues: CASSSTSGISYNEQFF.

The V gene is TRBV27, the J gene TRBJ2-3; no clear D gene. Germline V gene lookup returns CDR1 MNHEY and CDR2 SMNVEV (reference sequence). V lost 8 bases and J 6 bases, leaving 12 bases between the germline ends. This CDR3 contains 12 residues. CDR3 nucleotides: TGTGCCAGCTATTCCCGCCGGGATACGCAGTATTTT. The encoded protein is CASYSRRDTQYF.

The chain employs TRBV30 and TRBJ1-6, with 9 positions matching TRBD1. The CDR3 has 19 residues. V lost 5 bases, J lost 0 bases, and 14 bases stayed unmatched. In germline, CDR1 is GTSNPN, CDR2 SVGIG (reference sequence). The CDR3 DNA sequence: TGTGCCTGGGGTCTGACCGGGACAGGGTTCAGCTCCTATAATTCACCCCTCCACTTT. It codes for CAWGLTGTGFSSYNSPLHF.

V is TRBV4-1 and J is TRBJ1-6, with a tentative D call TRBD1 (5 bases). Trimming took off 4 bases at V and 6 bases at J, with 16 bases between the two ends. CDR1 MGHRA and CDR2 YSYEKL come from the germline V gene. The CDR3 spans 16 residues. CDR3: CASSRGPQESNSPLHF. CDR3 coding DNA: TGCGCCAGCAGCCGGGGCCCTCAGGAGAGTAATTCACCCCTCCACTTT.

This clone has a single count. This sequence joins TRBV4-3 and TRBJ2-3, with D maybe TRBD2 (6 bases). The CDR3 contains 13 residues. Germline V lookup: CDR1 LGHNA, CDR2 YSLEER. Trimming stripped 1 base from V and 7 bases from J, with 9 bases between. CDR3: CASSQGGDYTQYF. The DNA of the CDR3 is TGCGCCAGCAGCCAAGGGGGGGATTATACGCAGTATTTT.